This T cell receptor (beta chain) was recovered during a study of identifying expanded T cells in peripheral blood. Whole-study results and caveats: Variance in clone template counts between roughly two-week samples significantly increased with total template count across all healthy donors. Technical replicates showed about 1.2 changed clones; approximately 2 weeks about 16.4; four weeks 19.

Assay: immunoSEQ multiplex PCR; the TCRdb copy retains only in-frame clones and omits some. This sample has 85,000 to 100,000 clones, with 88% found just once. Points on this clone: What it binds is not known.

During the collection period, no donor immune events like infections were recorded. With 5 bases clipped from V and 2 bases from J, the junction kept 5 bases outside the gene matches. The CDR3 totals 15 residues. In germline, CDR1 is LGHNA, CDR2 YSLEER. The sequencing input was blood. The rearrangement uses TRBV4-3 and TRBJ2-3, with 9 positions matching TRBD2. The sequence derives from a person aged 18-70 years in good health. CDR3 amino acids: CASSLAGAPTDTQYF. The CDR3 bases are TGCGCCAGCAGCTTAGCGGGAGCCCCCACAGATACGCAGTATTTT.